The clone carrying this T cell receptor beta chain was detected many times. TCRdb analysed the RT-PCR reads with MiXCR anew, one entry per CDR3 protein. The sample holds fewer than 800,000 distinct CDR3 sequences; 13% to 15% are singletons and the top ten take 3.6%. Trimming stripped 3 bases from V and 2 bases from J, with 8 bases between. This CDR3 spans 13 amino acids. The germline CDR1 and CDR2 sequences are SGHTA and FQGNSA. The chain combines TRBV7-2 with TRBJ2-7; D gene uncertain. The TCR sequence derives from a female donor in good health, serving as a healthy control. Source material: memory CD4+ T cells from blood. CDR3 protein: CASSFQSPYEQYF. CDR3 coding DNA: TGTGCCAGCAGCTTTCAATCCCCCTACGAGCAGTACTTC.